This T cell receptor beta chain was identified during a study of Ad26.COV2.S vaccination and SARS-CoV-2 variants (dated by TCRdb to the early 2020s). Broadly, across the study: Donors in the vaccine arm were drawn from COV1001, a multicentre, randomized, double-blind, placebo-controlled phase I-IIa trial testing Ad26.COV2.S in healthy adults. Dosing of Ad26.COV2.S was intramuscular, at either 5x10^10 or 1x10^11 viral particles, delivered as one shot or as two shots spaced 56 days apart. Trial participants were randomized into five groups of five, in which low-dose or high-dose Ad26.COV2.S was given once or twice, or placebo was given on both occasions. TCRbeta repertoire sequencing was used to assess the specificity and breadth of SARS-CoV-2-reactive T cell receptors after Ad26.COV2.S vaccination. Investigators remained blinded to trial group allocation during experiments and outcome assessment. The TCR-sequenced set comprised around 30 samples: some 20 Ad26.COV2.S vaccine recipients, 5 placebo recipients and 8 SARS-CoV-2 convalescent individuals. The paper's findings and limits, for the study overall: The authors noted that the TCR breadth and depth analyses may have underestimated total T cell responses. Substantial breadth of spike-specific CD8+ and CD4+ T cell responses was reported after vaccination. The study lacked the statistical power to compare responses across vaccine doses or regimens. Spike-specific TCR breadth was higher in Ad26.COV2.S recipients than in placebo recipients (P = 0.0014). Vaccine and placebo recipients had similar non-spike TCR breadth, a finding consistent with the vaccine containing only spike.

V loses 0 bases of germline sequence and J loses 2 bases, and the interval between the two ends is 10 bases. From the germline V gene (reference sequence), CDR1 is SEHNR and CDR2 is FQNEAQ. The CDR3 covers 15 residues, taking in both the cysteine and the phenylalanine. The CDR3 DNA has 45 bases and is translated from base 1. As regards this clone: No cognate antigen has been identified for it. One base away there is no much larger clone; base qualities are not given.

The immunoSEQ Assay was the method used to sequence TCRbeta CDR3 regions. After extraction, genomic DNA underwent amplification by bias-controlled multiplex PCR, followed by high-throughput sequencing. Concerning the study's data processing: To quantify the absolute abundance of each unique TCRbeta CDR3 region, sequences were collapsed and filtered. Usable DNA was measured by amplifying reference genes present in all nucleated cells, and TCRbeta template counts were normalized to that usable DNA to estimate T cell fraction. Repertoire TCRs were annotated as SARS-CoV-2-specific when V gene, CDR3 amino acid sequence and J gene were exactly matched to a known reactive TCR set. The reference SARS-CoV-2 TCR set was derived from MIRA and filtered for enrichment in COVID-19-positive ImmuneCODE repertoires, a step that removed public or cross-reactive TCRs. Drawing on the MIRA antigens, annotated TCRs were analysed further at the level of specific ORF or position within ORF. Depth was the summed frequency of annotated unique rearrangements, while breadth was defined as annotated unique rearrangements over total unique productive rearrangements. TCR breadth was compared between groups using two-sided Wilcoxon rank-sum tests. Entries here come from immuneACCESS through TCRdb and include only in-frame sequences with V and J called. Some clones fail to appear in such tables; in the studies checked, an unresolved V gene covers under half of the shortfall, and the cause of the remainder is unknown. V and J calls and clone size are given by that table; D and trimming were obtained from the DNA. The sample data list about 350,000 clones, and approximately 86% of these were observed just once. The ten largest clones capture about 10% of the sample.

Interpreted using the paper, the treatment or condition label stands for: about 20 received Ad26.COV2.S at low or high dose, single or two shots; roughly five received placebo; per-sample allocation not given. For vaccine and placebo recipients, repertoires were sequenced using samples collected on day 63 after the first injection. Between 29 July and 7 August 2020, Cohort 1b enrolled about 27 adults aged 18-55 years at one site in Boston, USA. Ad26.COV2.S was a replication-incompetent adenovirus type 26 vector expressing a prefusion-stabilized SARS-CoV-2 spike protein from the original Wuhan strain.

The chain joins TRBV7-9 to TRBJ2-5; the D segment could be TRBD1, given 5 matching bases. The input for sequencing was peripheral blood, taken in a trial of Ad26.COV2.S vaccine versus placebo. The TCR sequence derives from a person between 18 and 59 years old who received the Ad26.COV2.S COVID-19 vaccine or a placebo. In nucleotides, the sequence is TGTGCCAGCAGCTTAGCCCCGACAGAACAAGAGACCCAGTACTTC. The translation is CASSLAPTEQETQYF.